This T cell receptor beta chain was recorded in a study of T-cell memory formation after mild COVID-19. Across the whole study: The TCR clusters were mostly specific to one donor.

Constant-segment primers were used for 5'RACE, and the resulting TCR alpha and TCR beta cDNA libraries carried sample barcodes and UMIs. TCRdb recomputed calls from the 5' RACE reads with MiXCR, one row per CDR3 protein. Of nearly 200,000 distinct CDR3 sequences in the sample, about 16% are singletons; the top ten hold 2.4%. Points from the study as a whole: Unconfirmed was the SARS-CoV-2 specificity of second-wave clones that peaked on day 37. Chiefly within CM and EM were the contracting CD4+ clones; CD8+ ones were within EMRA.

A few counts support this clonotype. Its antigen remains unknown. The source of this sequence is an adult woman who had mild COVID-19 (a few samples of this study predate the infection). Cell type and time point are not known. Sequencing used PBMCs or a T cell subset sorted from them (not recorded which).

The CDR3: CASSSTVNEQFF. The CDR3 region has the DNA TGTGCCAGCAGCTCAACGGTCAATGAGCAGTTCTTC. The chain carries TRBV7-6 and TRBJ2-1; D unresolved. Germline CDR1 and CDR2: SGHVS and FNYEAQ. Trimming cost V 4 bases and J 6 bases, with 7 bases left between them. There are 12 residues in the CDR3.